These 26 T cell receptor beta chains came from one sample sequenced in a study of early T cells in non-severe SARS-CoV-2 infection. MiXCR was run by TCRdb on the 5' RACE reads, yielding one entry per CDR3 protein. The sample lists approximately 42,000 distinct CDR3 sequences; less than 7% were seen once. Sequences were obtained from whole blood. The receptor source for this set is an adult who was a healthcare worker with PCR-confirmed SARS-CoV-2 infection or an uninfected control (not recorded which).

This chain links TRBV27 with TRBJ1-1; D call uncertain. Germline V gene sequence: CDR1 MNHEY, CDR2 SMNVEV (reference sequence). The CDR3 has 15 residues. V lost 5 bases and J 4 bases, leaving 17 bases between the germline ends. The CDR3 DNA sequence: TGTGCCAGCAGTAACGGCTCCTACAGTGGCACTGAAGCTTTCTTT. Protein sequence: CASSNGSYSGTEAFF.

The chain couples TRBV5-6 to TRBJ1-3; D is unclear. The length of the CDR3 is 15 residues. Germline V CDR1 and CDR2: SGHDT, YYEEEE. Deletions cut 4 bases from V and 0 bases from J, with 11 bases between. The CDR3 loop is CASSLSVLSGNTIYF. The DNA for the CDR3 is TGTGCCAGCAGCCTTAGCGTCCTCTCTGGAAACACCATATATTTT.

This clonotype has a count of ten or more. The V gene is TRBV5-1, the J gene TRBJ1-6, with TRBD1 matching 12 bases. Unmatched junction bases numbered 6, after V lost 4 bases and J lost 10 bases. This CDR3 is 15 amino acids long. The V gene's germline CDR1 is SGHRS and CDR2 YFSETQ. CDR3 amino acids: CASSQKGQGASPLHF. For the CDR3, the DNA is TGCGCCAGCAGCCAAAAGGGACAGGGGGCATCACCCCTCCACTTT.

This clonotype was seen ten or more times. This rearrangement joins TRBV3-1 to TRBJ1-5; D unclear. The CDR3 runs 13 residues. The germline gives CDR1 LGHDT, CDR2 YNNKEL (reference sequence). Trimming removed 0 bases from V and 5 bases from J, with 5 bases in between. The CDR3 region is CASSQDRYQPQHF. CDR3 bases: TGTGCCAGCAGCCAAGATCGTTATCAGCCCCAGCATTTT.

This clonotype was recorded many times. The chain has TRBV19 and TRBJ2-3; 11 bases line up with TRBD2. The V gene's germline CDR1 is LNHDA and CDR2 SQIVND (reference sequence). V shed 5 bases and J 2 bases; nucleotides not matched to a gene: 12. The CDR3 is made up of 18 amino acids. CDR3 loop: CASSLRPSSGGPTDTQYF. CDR3 nucleotide sequence: TGTGCCAGTAGTTTGCGACCCTCTAGCGGGGGGCCCACAGATACGCAGTATTTT.

This clonotype was seen many times. The V call is TRBV4-3, the J call TRBJ2-5, with 12 bases aligning to TRBD2. This CDR3 is built from 16 residues. V was clipped by 0 bases and J by 5 bases; unmatched bases: 4. Germline loops: CDR1 LGHNA, CDR2 YSLEER. The CDR3 spells CASSQDLAGGPETQYF. As DNA, the CDR3 is TGCGCCAGCAGCCAAGATCTAGCGGGGGGGCCTGAGACCCAGTACTTC.

This clonotype was seen ten or more times. The rearrangement links TRBV5-1 to TRBJ1-1; D remains unclear. Germline CDR1 reads SGHRS; CDR2 reads YFSETQ. CDR3 length equals 13 residues. Trimming cost V 1 base and J 1 base, with 5 bases left between them. Here the CDR3 DNA reads TGCGCCAGCAGCTTGAACGAGAACACTGAAGCTTTCTTT. It codes for CASSLNENTEAFF.

This clonotype has ten or more counts. J is TRBJ2-7 and V is TRBV20-1, with D perhaps TRBD2 (5 bases). V lost 6 bases and J 2 bases, leaving 17 bases between the germline ends. Germline CDR1 and CDR2: DFQATT and SNEGSKA (reference sequence). The CDR3 consists of 14 residues. The CDR3: CSAPIETIPYEQYF. DNA of the CDR3: TGCAGTGCCCCTATCGAGACTATACCCTACGAGCAGTACTTC.

V and J are TRBV10-3 and TRBJ2-5, with TRBD2 identical over 14 bases. V lost 6 bases to trimming and J lost 2 bases; unmatched junction nucleotides: 5. Germline V gives CDR1 ENHRY, CDR2 SYGVKD. The length of the CDR3 is 16 residues. The CDR3 DNA is TGTGCCATCAGCTCGGGACTAGCGGGGGAGCAAGAGACCCAGTACTTC. It translates to CAISSGLAGEQETQYF.

This clonotype occurred many times. The chain carries TRBV6-1 and TRBJ1-6; D is uncertain. V was clipped by 0 bases and J by 10 bases, with 1 base between them. CDR1 is MNHNS and CDR2 is SASEGT in the germline V gene. The CDR3 has 11 amino acids. CDR3 protein: CASSEASPLHF. DNA of the CDR3: TGTGCCAGCAGTGAAGCATCACCCCTCCACTTT.

There are many counts of this clonotype. The chain couples TRBV6-5 to TRBJ2-5, with D maybe TRBD2 (5 bases). Germline V CDR1 and CDR2: MNHEY, SVGAGI. This CDR3 is 14 amino acids long. Trimming took off 3 bases at V and 5 bases at J, with 13 bases between the two ends. This chain's CDR3 is CASSYAGSGETQYF. The CDR3 DNA follows: TGTGCCAGCAGTTATGCCGGGTCGGGGGAGACCCAGTACTTC.

This clonotype occurred many times. The chain uses TRBV28 and TRBJ2-2; 8 bases line up with TRBD2. The length of the CDR3 is 16 residues. The germline gives CDR1 MDHEN, CDR2 SYDVKM. The J segment lost 1 base and the V segment lost 5 bases, leaving 6 bases of the junction unmatched. CDR3 DNA: TGTGCCAGCAGTATAATAGCGGGGCTGAACACCGGGGAGCTGTTTTTT. Protein product: CASSIIAGLNTGELFF.

This clonotype was counted ten times or more. The V gene is TRBV21-1, the J gene TRBJ2-4. TRBV21-1 is an annotated pseudogene. The CDR3 totals 17 residues. CDR3 sequence: CASSKDGRPNDKNIQYF. The CDR3 DNA reads TGTGCCAGCAGCAAAGACGGCAGACCCAACGACAAAAACATTCAGTACTTC.

This clonotype was recorded a few times. A read error may produce the germline difference seen at one junction end. This chain joins TRBV27 and TRBJ2-3; D is possibly TRBD2 (6 bases). From germline, CDR1 is MNHEY and CDR2 SMNVEV (reference sequence). The CDR3 covers 16 residues. The CDR3 reads CASSFGGNIGTDTQYF. The CDR3 DNA is TGTGCCAGCAGTTTCGGGGGTAACATTGGCACGGATACGCAGTATTTT.

This clonotype was seen repeatedly, ten times or more. The chain recombines TRBV12-3 or TRBV12-4 with TRBJ1-1, with a weak D call TRBD1 (5 bases). The CDR3 has 13 residues. V was trimmed by 7 bases and J by 6 bases, leaving 15 bases between them. Written as DNA, the CDR3 is TGTGCCAGCACCGTCGGTAGGGGCGCTGAAGCTTTCTTT. Translation gives CASTVGRGAEAFF.

The chain employs TRBV6-5 and TRBJ2-2; either TRBD1 or TRBD2 may supply D (5 bases each). Germline V gives CDR1 MNHEY, CDR2 SVGAGI. Between the trimmed V and J ends, which lost 0 bases and 5 bases, there was a span of 19 bases. This CDR3 is 18 amino acids long. The CDR3 region has the DNA TGTGCCAGCAGTTACTCGCCCGGGACCCCAGGTTGGACCGGGGAGCTGTTTTTT. Its translation is CASSYSPGTPGWTGELFF.

The chain carries TRBV11-1 and TRBJ2-7; D call uncertain. Germline V gene data show CDR1 as SGHAT and CDR2 as FQDESV (reference sequence). The CDR3 spans 13 residues. The V end lost 6 bases, the J end lost 4 bases, and 13 bases lay between the germline ends. This CDR3 is CASSSRGIYEQYF. The CDR3 DNA sequence: TGTGCCAGCAGTAGTAGAGGAATTTACGAGCAGTACTTC.

This clonotype was observed at least ten times. J is TRBJ1-1 and V is TRBV3-1; TRBD1 might be the D (6 bases). The germline V gene encodes CDR1 LGHDT and CDR2 YNNKEL (reference sequence). Deletions cut 0 bases from V and 12 bases from J, with 14 bases between. The length of the CDR3 is 13 residues. CDR3 residues: CASSQESGVRPFF. The CDR3 DNA reads as TGTGCCAGCAGCCAAGAGTCAGGGGTTAGGCCTTTCTTT.

This clonotype was seen repeatedly, ten times or more. The chain joins TRBV6-6 to TRBJ2-7; tentatively, D is TRBD1 (6 bases). V gave up 2 bases and J gave up 5 bases, with 13 bases separating them. CDR3 length: 14 amino acids. CDR1 and CDR2 from the germline V gene are MNHNY and SVGAGI (reference sequence). The CDR3 coding sequence is TGTGCCAGCAGTTACATGGGGGCGGGTAACGAGCAGTACTTC. Amino acids: CASSYMGAGNEQYF.

The table lists this clonotype with many counts. The V and J genes are TRBV20-1 and TRBJ2-5; perhaps TRBD2 as D (6 bases). Trimming removed 5 bases at V and 2 bases at J, with 15 bases between. Per the germline V gene, CDR1 is DFQATT and CDR2 is SNEGSKA (reference sequence). This CDR3 comprises 14 residues. The CDR3 sequence is CSAYPGLRQETQYF. The CDR3 DNA reads TGCAGTGCTTATCCGGGACTCCGGCAAGAGACCCAGTACTTC.

This clonotype was found many times. The chain couples TRBV4-3 to TRBJ2-3; 10 bases match TRBD2. Germline V gene data show CDR1 as LGHNA and CDR2 as YSLEER. V lost 0 bases and J lost 1; bases outside the gene matches: 1. The CDR3 runs to 16 residues. CDR3 region: CASSQDTSGGTDTQYF. For the CDR3, the DNA is TGCGCCAGCAGCCAAGATACTAGCGGGGGCACAGATACGCAGTATTTT.

As for this clonotype: Germline is not matched at one junction end, which may reflect a read error. This chain connects TRBV5-1 to TRBJ2-1, with 9 bases fitting TRBD1. The CDR3 runs 13 residues. Germline values: CDR1 SGHRS, CDR2 YFSETQ. The CDR3 loop is CASSRTGENEQSF. The CDR3 DNA reads as TGCGCCAGCAGTCGGACAGGGGAAAATGAGCAGTCCTTC.

This clonotype was counted ten times or more. V and J are TRBV6-5 and TRBJ2-1; 8 bases fit TRBD2. Germline assignment: CDR1 MNHEY and CDR2 SVGAGI. CDR3 size: 13 residues. The ends lost 2 bases at V and 8 bases at J; junction bases unmatched: 2. CDR3 residues: CASSYEAGDEQFF. In DNA form, the CDR3 reads TGTGCCAGCAGTTACGAAGCGGGGGATGAGCAGTTCTTC.

The rearrangement joins TRBV11-1 to TRBJ2-7; no firm D call. The ends were cut back, 6 bases at V and 3 bases at J, with 6 bases in the middle. Germline V gene data show CDR1 as SGHAT and CDR2 as FQDESV (reference sequence). CDR3 length equals 11 residues. The CDR3 loop reads CASSSDYEQYF. For the CDR3, the DNA is TGTGCCAGCAGTTCCGACTACGAGCAGTACTTC. The full variable domain, rest sourced from reference TRBV11-1 and TRBJ2-7, is EAEVAQSPRYKITEKSQAVAFWCDPISGHATLYWYRQILGQGPELLVQFQDESVVDDSQLPKDRFSAERLKGVDSTLKIQPAELGDSAMYLCASSSDYEQYFGPGTRLTVT.

At least ten counts were recorded for this clonotype. The chain joins TRBV12-2 to TRBJ1-3; TRBD1 reflects the table's D call only, with no check against the DNA. TRBV12-2 is designated a pseudogene. The CDR3 totals 13 residues. The CDR3 coding sequence is TGTGCAAGTCGCTCCCCTTCTGAAAACACCATATATTTT. It yields the protein CASRSPSENTIYF.

This clonotype has at least ten counts. This rearrangement joins TRBV30 to TRBJ2-2; TRBD1 matches at 8 bases. The CDR3 has 15 amino acids. Germline CDR1 GTSNPN, CDR2 SVGIG (reference sequence). After removal of 4 bases from V and 5 bases from J, the junction contained 9 bases not matched to a gene. CDR3 nucleotides: TGTGCCTGGACGATAAGGACAGGGCGGACCGGGGAGCTGTTTTTT. Translation gives CAWTIRTGRTGELFF.